This TCR beta chain was captured by sequencing in a study of radiotherapy plus CTLA-4 blockade in lung cancer. Study details: For 15% to 20% of patients, objective responses occurred, and around 34% had disease control. General observations from the study: Per reports, early blood T cell clone dynamics, plus interferon-beta, forecast response most strongly. Clones of tumor-derived TCRs expanded in blood after radiotherapy plus ipilimumab.

Focal radiation plus CTLA-4 blockade with ipilimumab was administered to patients who had chemo-refractory metastatic non-small-cell lung cancer. Only in-frame clones appear in the TCRdb table, and some are missing; sequencing was by immunoSEQ multiplex PCR. The sample gives roughly 100,000 clones, 82% of which show up once; around 3.5% is in the top ten. Germline V gives CDR1 SGHAT, CDR2 FQNNGV. Trimming took 6 bases from V and 0 from J; bases not matched to a gene: 9. The CDR3 has 17 residues. Turning to this clone: Its antigen is still unknown.

The genes are TRBV11-2 and TRBJ2-2; 8 positions agree with TRBD2. This TCR was recovered from a human donor with non-small cell lung cancer who had a partial response to radiotherapy plus ipilimumab. Sequenced material: peripheral blood, taken from a patient treated with radiotherapy plus ipilimumab. Written as DNA, the CDR3 is TGTGCCAGCAGATTGCGAGCTAGCGGGTCGAACACCGGGGAGCTGTTTTTT. This codes for CASRLRASGSNTGELFF.